Included here is one T cell receptor (beta chain) sequence, with context. The antigen is undetermined. Germline V gene data show CDR1 as KGHSH and CDR2 as LQKENI. The V segment lost 6 bases and the J segment 0 bases; nucleotides outside the gene matches: 16. The CDR3 is 18 amino acids. The data stem from a study of T cells in Graves' hyperthyroidism and ophthalmopathy. Study at large: Staff took peripheral blood when the initial diagnosis was made, before any treatment began. Study conclusions and caveats: Also found in blood were most expanded thyroid clonotypes above 0.001.

Each patient was aged 18 to 65 and had newly diagnosed hyperthyroidism of under 2 months' duration. From less than 13 ml of fresh peripheral blood, PBMCs were isolated. TCR beta CDR3 region amplification was performed from RNA transcripts. During a first-round RT-PCR of the TCR CDR3, the HTBI primer set was used. In TCRdb, the multiplex PCR reads were re-called with MiXCR into one record per CDR3 protein. Of around 450,000 distinct CDR3 sequences in the sample, 15% to 18% were seen once. This receptor was obtained from a woman younger than 35 with Graves' hyperthyroidism. The rearrangement uses TRBV18 and TRBJ1-2; TRBD1 matches 7 bases. The specimen was blood. The CDR3 is CASSLPKIRDRANYGYTF. Here the CDR3 DNA reads TGTGCCAGCTCGCTCCCGAAAATACGGGACAGAGCTAACTATGGCTACACCTTC. The full variable domain, its missing parts supplied by reference TRBV18 and TRBJ1-2, is NAGVMQNPRHLVRRRGQEARLRCSPMKGHSHVYWYRQLPEEGLKFMVYLQKENIIDESGMPKERFSAEFPKEGPSILRIQQVVRGDSAAYFCASSLPKIRDRANYGYTFGSGTRLTVV.